The 29 T cell receptor beta chains given below trace back to one sample, sequenced in a study of T cells in localized non-small cell lung cancer. Clones were read by immunoSEQ multiplex PCR, and TCRdb kept only the in-frame ones, dropping some. Of about 70,000 clones listed, around 85% are singletons. The sequences come from peripheral blood, collected before any cancer treatment. These receptors all stem from a male donor older than 55 with stage III squamous cell lung carcinoma.

The chain uses TRBV7-6 and TRBJ1-4; perhaps TRBD1 as D (6 bases). This CDR3 comprises 17 residues. CDR1 is SGHVS and CDR2 is FNYEAQ in the germline V gene. The ends were cut back, 5 bases at V and 1 base at J, with 17 bases in the middle. The CDR3 sequence is CASSGGGGRGTNEKLFF. Here the CDR3 DNA reads TGTGCCAGCAGCGGCGGGGGGGGGCGAGGAACTAATGAAAAACTGTTTTTT.

This chain connects TRBV10-1 to TRBJ2-2; D unresolved. The length of the CDR3 is 15 residues. Germline lookup yields CDR1 WNHNN and CDR2 SYGVQD (reference sequence). V was cut by 0 bases and J by 1 base, with 6 bases left in between. The CDR3 coding sequence is TGCGCCAGCAGTGAGTCGAACAAGAACACCGGGGAGCTGTTTTTT. Translation: CASSESNKNTGELFF.

The CDR3 coding sequence is TGTGCCAGCAGCCCGGGGACTAGCGGGGGAGTCGATGAGCAGTTCTTC. It translates to CASSPGTSGGVDEQFF. The rearrangement joins TRBV7-9 to TRBJ2-1; 14 bases line up with TRBD2. V lost 5 bases to trimming and J lost 8 bases; unmatched junction nucleotides: 8. The CDR3 contains 16 residues. The germline V gene encodes CDR1 SEHNR and CDR2 FQNEAQ (reference sequence).

This clone was counted a single time. The CDR3 is CASRPDRASIDTQYF. The CDR3 nucleotides read TGCGCCAGCAGACCTGACAGGGCGTCGATAGATACGCAGTATTTT. This rearrangement joins TRBV23-1 to TRBJ2-3; 7 nucleotides match TRBD1. TRBV23-1 is given ORF status, its function remaining uncertain. The CDR3 is 15 amino acids. V lost 6 bases, J lost 5 bases, and 11 bases stayed unmatched.

V usage is TRBV19 and J usage is TRBJ2-3; D perhaps matches TRBD2 (5 bases). CDR3 length equals 14 residues. Germline CDR1 reads LNHDA; CDR2 reads SQIVND (reference sequence). V lost 10 bases and J lost 4, with 18 bases in between. CDR3 residues: CATKDLRVADTQYF. CDR3 in DNA: TGTGCCACAAAAGACCTGCGGGTGGCAGATACGCAGTATTTT.

The chain couples TRBV29-1 to TRBJ2-3; 8 nucleotides agree with TRBD2. The CDR3 is 13 residues long. V dropped 3 bases and J dropped 5; count of bases not matched to a gene: 4. Looked up from germline, CDR1 is SQVTM and CDR2 is ANQGSEA. CDR3 amino acids: CSVDGGDGDTQYF. The CDR3 bases are TGCAGCGTTGACGGGGGGGACGGAGATACGCAGTATTTT.

The chain uses TRBV7-8 and TRBJ2-3, with 8 bases matching TRBD2. Trimming removed 5 bases from V and 1 base from J; junction bases left unmatched: 11. CDR3 length equals 17 residues. Germline-derived CDR1 and CDR2 are SGHVS and FQNEAQ. CDR3 DNA: TGTGCCAGCAGCGTTCCGACGGGGCGGGGGGGCACAGATACGCAGTATTTT. The encoded protein is CASSVPTGRGGTDTQYF.

The V gene is TRBV5-1, the J gene TRBJ2-5; maybe TRBD1 (6 bases). The CDR3 runs 15 residues. V shed 5 bases and J shed 4 bases, with 18 bases lying between them. Looked up from germline, CDR1 is SGHRS and CDR2 is YFSETQ. As DNA, the CDR3 is TGCGCCAGCAGTTTCCGGGACATAACTAGAGAGACCCAGTACTTC. Its protein is CASSFRDITRETQYF.

The rearrangement uses TRBV7-2 and TRBJ1-5; D is uncertain. This CDR3 region has 12 residues. V was trimmed by 1 base and J by 5 bases, leaving 3 bases between them. CDR1 SGHTA and CDR2 FQGNSA come from the germline V gene. DNA of the CDR3: TGTGCCAGCAGCTTAGTGGATCAGCCCCAGCATTTT. This codes for CASSLVDQPQHF. Combining the CDR3 with reference TRBV7-2 and TRBJ1-5 gives the whole variable domain GAGVSQSPSNKVTEKGKDVELRCDPISGHTALYWYRQSLGQGLEFLIYFQGNSAPDKSGLPSDRFSAERTGGSVSTLTIQRTQQEDSAVYLCASSLVDQPQHFGDGTRLSIL.

This clone was seen a handful of times. J is TRBJ2-6 and V is TRBV6-5; D is ambiguous. Germline-derived CDR1 and CDR2 are MNHEY and SVGAGI. Trimming took off 2 bases at V and 4 bases at J, with 3 bases between the two ends. The CDR3 is 13 residues long. In DNA form, the CDR3 reads TGTGCCAGCAGTTACACCGGGGCCAACGTCCTGACTTTC. Translation: CASSYTGANVLTF.

The chain has TRBV5-6 and TRBJ2-5; the D is unclear. The CDR3 is 13 residues long. From germline, CDR1 is SGHDT and CDR2 YYEEEE. Trimming left V 0 bases short and J 6 bases short, with 9 bases between. This CDR3 is CASSLEGRKTQYF. CDR3 coding DNA: TGTGCCAGCAGCTTGGAGGGAAGGAAGACCCAGTACTTC.

This chain connects TRBV19 to TRBJ1-3, with a possible D match to TRBD1 (5 bases). Germline values: CDR1 LNHDA, CDR2 SQIVND (reference sequence). V dropped 9 bases and J dropped 1 base, with 10 bases sitting between them. The CDR3 has 13 residues. The CDR3 here is CASTTGSGNTIYF. DNA for the CDR3: TGTGCCAGCACTACAGGATCTGGAAACACCATATATTTT.

The V call is TRBV18, the J call TRBJ2-2; the D gene could be TRBD1 or TRBD2 (5 bases each). CDR1 and CDR2 (germline): KGHSH, LQKENI. Trimming left V 3 bases short and J 8 bases short, with 13 bases between. This CDR3 has 14 amino acids. In nucleotides, the CDR3 is TGTGCCAGCTCACCTCGGGACGCTTCAGGGGAGCTGTTTTTT. Its translation is CASSPRDASGELFF.

This sequence joins TRBV6-5 and TRBJ2-2, with D perhaps matching TRBD1 or TRBD2 (5 bases each). Trimming took off 6 bases at V and 4 bases at J, with 15 bases between the two ends. Germline CDR1 and CDR2: MNHEY and SVGAGI. CDR3 size: 15 residues. As DNA, the CDR3 is TGTGCCAGCAGAACGGGACGCGCGGTCACCGGGGAGCTGTTTTTT. Amino acids: CASRTGRAVTGELFF.

This chain uses TRBV7-2 with TRBJ2-7; the D call may be TRBD1 or TRBD2 (5 bases each). CDR1 SGHTA and CDR2 FQGNSA come from the germline V gene. This CDR3 has 8 amino acids. V shed 8 bases and J shed 9 bases, with 5 bases lying between them. Written as DNA, the CDR3 is TGTGCCAGCGGGACGCAGTACTTC. Translating it yields CASGTQYF.

This clone was seen just once. CDR3 amino acids: CASSEGGTIRGNIQYF. For the CDR3, the DNA is TGTGCCAGCAGTGAAGGGGGCACCATTCGGGGAAACATTCAGTACTTC. The chain carries TRBV6-1 and TRBJ2-4; D may correspond to TRBD1 or TRBD2 (5 bases each). Looked up from germline, CDR1 is MNHNS and CDR2 is SASEGT. The CDR3 extends over 16 amino acids. With 1 base removed from V and 6 bases from J, the gap between germline ends came to 16 bases.

V usage is TRBV7-2 and J usage is TRBJ2-3; D may be TRBD1 or TRBD2 (6 bases each). Trimming cost V 5 bases and J 1 base, with 16 bases left between them. The CDR3 loop spans 16 amino acids. Per the germline V gene, CDR1 is SGHTA and CDR2 is FQGNSA. CDR3 bases: TGTGCCAGCAGCCGGCTCAGGGGCGGGGGCACAGATACGCAGTATTTT. This gives the protein CASSRLRGGGTDTQYF. The full variable domain, with the rest looked up from reference TRBV7-2 and TRBJ2-3, is GAGVSQSPSNKVTEKGKDVELRCDPISGHTALYWYRQSLGQGLEFLIYFQGNSAPDKSGLPSDRFSAERTGGSVSTLTIQRTQQEDSAVYLCASSRLRGGGTDTQYFGPGTRLTVL.

The J gene is TRBJ1-3, the V gene TRBV6-1; D may be TRBD1 (5 bases). CDR1 and CDR2 (germline): MNHNS, SASEGT. Trimming took 8 bases from V and 4 from J, leaving 15 bases between them. This CDR3 region has 14 residues. Here the CDR3 DNA reads TGTGCCAGCTATATGGGGGTGTGGGGAAACACCATATATTTT. Its protein is CASYMGVWGNTIYF.

CDR3 sequence reads: CASRLEGPIKPTYEQYV. In DNA form, the CDR3 reads TGTGCAAGTCGCTTAGAAGGGCCGATAAAACCTACCTACGAGCAGTACGTC. The chain links TRBV12-2 to TRBJ2-7. TRBV12-2 is deemed a pseudogene. CDR3 length equals 17 residues.

In this sample, this clone turned up a few times. The chain links TRBV2 to TRBJ1-5, with 9 nucleotides matching TRBD1. Trimming took 4 bases from V and 0 from J; bases not matched to a gene: 10. Germline V CDR1 and CDR2: SNHLY, FYNNEI. The CDR3 loop spans 18 amino acids. CDR3 amino acids: CASSGPGQGSYSNQPQHF. The CDR3 bases are TGTGCCAGCAGTGGCCCGGGACAGGGTTCATATAGCAATCAGCCCCAGCATTTT.

The gene calls are TRBV7-2 and TRBJ1-4, with a possible D match to TRBD1 (5 bases). This CDR3 is built from 16 residues. Germline V CDR1 and CDR2: SGHTA, FQGNSA. Trimming removed 4 bases at V and 5 bases at J, with 17 bases between. CDR3: CASSSWGKSSNEKLFF. The CDR3 bases are TGTGCCAGCAGCTCGTGGGGGAAGTCCTCAAATGAAAAACTGTTTTTT.

The V call is TRBV11-2, the J call TRBJ2-7; D gene unclear. Germline V gene data show CDR1 as SGHAT and CDR2 as FQNNGV. Between the trimmed V and J ends, which lost 1 base and 0 bases, there was a span of 10 bases. CDR3 size: 15 residues. The CDR3 region has the DNA TGTGCCAGCAGCTTAGGTCCGCAGAGCTCCTACGAGCAGTACTTC. Amino acid sequence: CASSLGPQSSYEQYF.

The chain joins TRBV10-2 to TRBJ1-6; perhaps TRBD1 as D (5 bases). Germline CDR1 is WSHSY and CDR2 is SAAADI. The CDR3 is 13 amino acids. V was cut by 8 bases and J by 8 bases, with 13 bases left in between. The DNA for the CDR3 is TGCGCCAGCCGGCAGGGTGGGGATTCACCCCTCCACTTT. It translates to CASRQGGDSPLHF.

V usage is TRBV4-2 and J usage is TRBJ2-3; D unresolved. Germline V gene lookup returns CDR1 LGHNA and CDR2 YNFKEQ. V was shortened by 4 bases and J by 1 base, with 15 bases between the two germline ends. The CDR3 has 16 residues. The CDR3 loop reads CASSPFLKEGTDTQYF. CDR3 nucleotide sequence: TGTGCCAGCAGCCCTTTTTTGAAAGAGGGCACAGATACGCAGTATTTT.

The CDR3 DNA follows: TGTGCCAGCAATATTCCGGGACAGGGCGTTAATTCACCCCTCCACTTT. Protein: CASNIPGQGVNSPLHF. This chain links TRBV6-6 with TRBJ1-6; 9 bases align to TRBD1. V dropped 7 bases and J dropped 6; count of bases not matched to a gene: 10. In germline, CDR1 is MNHNY, CDR2 SVGAGI (reference sequence). CDR3 length equals 16 residues.

This clone came up once. The CDR3, as DNA: TGCGCCAGCAGTAAGGGAGCCGCGAACACCGGGGAGCTGTTTTTT. Translation: CASSKGAANTGELFF. J is TRBJ2-2 and V is TRBV5-1, with a weak D call TRBD2 (5 bases). CDR3 length equals 15 residues. V was shortened by 5 bases and J by 0 bases, with 11 bases between the two germline ends. Germline CDR1 reads SGHRS; CDR2 reads YFSETQ.

The V gene is TRBV7-2, the J gene TRBJ1-1; 9 bases fit TRBD1. The CDR3 spans 15 residues. Germline CDR1 reads SGHTA; CDR2 reads FQGNSA. J lost 2 bases, V lost 5 bases, and 6 bases had no gene match. This chain's CDR3 is CASSQMTGGNTEAFF. DNA of the CDR3: TGTGCCAGCAGCCAGATGACAGGGGGTAACACTGAAGCTTTCTTT.

This chain connects TRBV10-3 to TRBJ2-5; 9 bases fit TRBD2. V lost 0 bases and J lost 3; bases outside the gene matches: 2. This CDR3 region has 15 residues. Looked up from germline, CDR1 is ENHRY and CDR2 is SYGVKD. The CDR3 is CAISESLAGKETQYF. CDR3 nucleotides: TGTGCCATCAGTGAGTCGCTAGCGGGAAAAGAGACCCAGTACTTC.

The chain couples TRBV25-1 to TRBJ1-1, with D possibly matching TRBD1 (6 bases). The CDR3 sequence is 16 residues long. The germline V and J ends were trimmed by 5 bases and 6 bases, with 22 bases remaining between them. Germline CDR1 MGHDK, CDR2 SYGVNS. This chain's CDR3 is CASSKPGPGGLAEAFF. Here the CDR3 DNA reads TGTGCCAGCAGTAAGCCGGGACCCGGGGGGCTGGCTGAAGCTTTCTTT. Full variable domain (rest looked up from reference TRBV25-1 and TRBJ1-1): EADIYQTPRYLVIGTGKKITLECSQTMGHDKMYWYQQDPGMELHLIHYSYGVNSTEKGDLSSESTVSRIRTEHFPLTLESARPSHTSQYLCASSKPGPGGLAEAFFGQGTRLTVV.